Sequencing of this T cell receptor beta chain was carried out in a study of CD4+ T cells in melanoma. Using immunoSEQ multiplex PCR, the repertoire was profiled, and TCRdb retains in-frame clones only, with some absent. The table records fewer than 150,000 clones, around 90% of them present only once. V lost 1 base to trimming and J lost 2 bases, with 11 bases between them. Germline CDR1 is SGHTA and CDR2 is FQGNSA. The CDR3 runs 15 residues. In regard to this clone: The target antigen is unknown.

Study findings and constraints: A reported correlation linked neoantigen-specific CD4+ T cells to CD8+, macrophage and B cell function. Reportedly, melanoma neoantigen-specific CD4+ T cells showed varied differentiation states.

The chain is built from TRBV7-2 and TRBJ1-2; a weak D match, TRBD1 (6 bases). This clonotype was sampled from a human donor with melanoma. The CDR3 sequence: CASSLGGDTNYGYTF. The CDR3 DNA sequence: TGTGCCAGCAGCTTAGGAGGGGACACGAACTATGGCTACACCTTC.